Listed below are T cell receptor beta chains from one sample, sequenced in a study of blood T cell repertoires in COVID-19. Generated by immunoSEQ multiplex PCR, the TCRdb table keeps only in-frame clones and is missing some. In the table there are approximately 260,000 clones, 82% of which are singletons. The sequencing sample was made of peripheral blood. These TCRs come from an older woman with active or convalescent COVID-19. Both conserved end residues are part of each CDR3. Fields, in order: D gene, J gene, V gene, clone size, CDR3 DNA, CDR3 protein. D genes are given only for firm matches. The size of a clone is reported for some rows only, either as once, few or many, or as a class for expanded clones.

-	TRBJ2-2	TRBV3-1/TRBV3-2	-	TGTGCCAGCAGCCTGGGGGGACTGAACACCGGGGAGCTGTTTTTT	CASSLGGLNTGELFF
-	TRBJ2-2	TRBV4-3	once	TGCGCCAGCAGCCAAGATGGCCTGGGGGCCGACGGGGAGCTGTTTTTT	CASSQDGLGADGELFF
TRBD1	TRBJ1-2	TRBV4-1	few	TGCGCCAGCAGCCAGAGGGACAGGGCCAACTATGGCTACACCTTC	CASSQRDRANYGYTF
-	TRBJ1-2	TRBV6-1	-	TGTGCCAGCAGGGAAGGACAGAGCTATGGCTACACCTTC	CASREGQSYGYTF
-	TRBJ2-1	TRBV9	-	TGTGCCAGCAGCGTAGACCTCCGGGAGAGCTCCTACAATGAGCAGTTCTTC	CASSVDLRESSYNEQFF
-	TRBJ1-6	TRBV11-3	-	TGTGCCAGCAGCGCGACAGGATCCGGCGACTCACCCCTCCACTTT	CASSATGSGDSPLHF
TRBD1	TRBJ2-5	TRBV7-9	few	TGTGCCAGCAGCTTTACAGGGGAGGAGACCCAGTACTTC	CASSFTGEETQYF
TRBD1	TRBJ1-6	TRBV3-1/TRBV3-2	-	TGTGCCAGCAGCCAAGGAGGACAGGGAAACTCACCCCTCCACTTT	CASSQGGQGNSPLHF
TRBD1	TRBJ2-7	TRBV10-3	-	TGTGCCATCAGTGGCGGGACAGGGGCGCCCTACGAGCAGTACTTC	CAISGGTGAPYEQYF
-	TRBJ1-1	TRBV27	-	TGTGCCAGCAGTTTAATGGGGGCGAACACTGAAGCTTTCTTT	CASSLMGANTEAFF
-	TRBJ1-3	TRBV5-1	-	TGCGCCAGCAGCCTAGCGGGTTCTGGAAACACCATATATTTT	CASSLAGSGNTIYF